The 27 T cell receptor beta chains listed next were all sequenced from one sample in a study of metastatic and nonmetastatic thyroid tumors (TCRdb year 2020). None of the patients had been given any treatment before thyroid surgery. Library construction relied on PCR. The run used an Illumina HiSeq 4000. The raw public data were reprocessed by TCRdb itself: fastp quality trimming at Q25, MiXCR clonotype calling, in-frame beta chains only. The sample table holds approximately 37,000 clones, of which approximately 16% were seen once. The ten largest clones represent roughly a fifth of the sample. Material: blood. These receptors were taken from a male donor with papillary thyroid cancer or a benign thyroid nodule (not recorded which). Some clones in this sample may be carry-over from other donors' samples.

This clone showed up many times. The chain uses TRBV6-4 and TRBJ2-7; 8 nucleotides line up with TRBD1. CDR1 and CDR2 (germline): MRHNA, SNTAGT. V lost 4 bases to trimming and J lost 3 bases; unmatched junction nucleotides: 11. The CDR3 totals 16 residues. The CDR3 nucleotides are TGTGCCAGCAGTGTAAGGAGGGACAGGCTATACTACGAGCAGTACTTC. Its translation: CASSVRRDRLYYEQYF.

This clone has ten or more counts. This chain links TRBV4-1 with TRBJ2-7; possibly TRBD1 or TRBD2 for D (5 bases each). Germline CDR1 is MGHRA and CDR2 is YSYEKL. V lost 1 base, J lost 3 bases, and 10 bases lay in between. The CDR3 spans 14 residues. CDR3 sequence reads: CASSQVGDLYEQYF. In DNA, the CDR3 is TGCGCCAGCAGCCAAGTCGGGGACCTCTACGAGCAGTACTTC.

This clone was counted at least ten times. This rearrangement joins TRBV19 to TRBJ2-6; TRBD1 matches 9 bases. V shed 7 bases, J shed 1 base, and the junction held 8 bases outside the gene matches. The CDR3 extends over 17 amino acids. From germline, CDR1 is LNHDA and CDR2 SQIVND (reference sequence). CDR3 sequence: CASTPGQGVSGANVLTF. The CDR3 nucleotides are TGTGCCAGTACTCCGGGACAGGGTGTTTCTGGGGCCAACGTCCTGACTTTC.

This clone was recorded at least ten times. The V gene is TRBV7-2, the J gene TRBJ2-1; 12 bases agree with TRBD2. V was pared by 5 bases and J by 7 bases, with 3 bases of the junction left unmatched. The CDR3 length is 14 residues. From germline, CDR1 is SGHTA and CDR2 FQGNSA. The CDR3 is CASSRGLAGNEQFF. Written as DNA, the CDR3 is TGTGCCAGCAGCCGTGGACTAGCGGGAAATGAGCAGTTCTTC.

In its sample, this clone was seen many times. The J gene is TRBJ2-7, the V gene TRBV11-2, with a tentative D call TRBD1 (6 bases). Germline CDR1 and CDR2: SGHAT and FQNNGV. CDR3 length: 14 amino acids. V was clipped by 5 bases and J by 1 base, with 12 bases between them. CDR3 DNA: TGTGCCAGCAGCCAGGGGTATAGTTCCTACGAGCAGTACTTC. This encodes CASSQGYSSYEQYF.

The table lists this clone with a few counts. A much larger clone is a single base away; this may be a read error. The V call is TRBV11-2, the J call TRBJ2-5; TRBD2 aligns across 9 bases. CDR3 length: 18 amino acids. CDR1 is SGHAT and CDR2 is FQNNGV in the germline V gene. The J segment lost 5 bases and the V segment lost 5 bases, leaving 18 bases of the junction unmatched. The CDR3: CASSPRTGIAGDRETQYF. The CDR3 coding sequence is TGTGCCAGCAGCCCTAGAACGGGAATAGCGGGAGACAGGGAGACCCAGTACTTC. Supplemented by reference TRBV11-2 and TRBJ2-5, the full variable domain reads EAGVAQSPRYKIIEKRQSVAFWCNPISGHATLYWYQQILGQGPKLLIQFQNNGVVDDSQLPKDRFSAERLKGVDSTLKIQPAKLEDSAVYLCASSPRTGIAGDRETQYFGPGTRLLVL.

In DNA, the CDR3 is TGTGCCAGCAGTTACAATGGCTACAGGGACTATGGCTACACCTTC. Protein sequence: CASSYNGYRDYGYTF. The V gene is TRBV6-2 or TRBV6-3, the J gene TRBJ1-2; possible D gene TRBD1, 6 bases. CDR3 length: 15 amino acids. Germline V gene sequence: CDR1 MNHEY, CDR2 SVGEGT. Trimming pared 2 bases from V and 3 bases from J, leaving 13 bases between.

As to this clone: A clone one base away is much larger, so this may be a read error. V gene TRBV29-1 combines with J gene TRBJ2-3; D remains ambiguous. Germline V gene sequence: CDR1 SQVTM, CDR2 ANQGSEA. The CDR3 contains 11 residues. Trimming took off 8 bases at V and 4 bases at J, with 10 bases between the two ends. CDR3 residues: CSIGRADTQYF. In DNA form, the CDR3 reads TGCAGCATTGGTCGGGCAGATACGCAGTATTTT.

Details on this clone: The junction departs from germline at one end; a sequencing error may be responsible. The chain uses TRBV7-3 and TRBJ2-1; D not certain. The CDR3 totals 15 residues. Germline-derived CDR1 and CDR2 are SGHTA and FQGTGA. CDR3 nucleotide sequence: TGTGCCAGCAGCCAATTGCCCTCAAACTACAATGAGCAATTCTTC. Translated: CASSQLPSNYNEQFF.

The table lists this clone with a few counts. Being one base from a much bigger clone, this may be a read error. This chain uses TRBV4-1 with TRBJ1-6, with D hard to call. The CDR3 runs to 13 residues. The V gene's germline CDR1 is MGHRA and CDR2 YSYEKL. The CDR3 DNA follows: TGCGTCAGCAGCCAAGAAGATGATTCACCCCTCCACTTT. Its translation is CVSSQEDDSPLHF.

This clone was observed many times. The genes are TRBV4-1 and TRBJ2-4, with 8 bases lining up with TRBD2. Germline V gene data show CDR1 as MGHRA and CDR2 as YSYEKL. The CDR3 extends over 16 amino acids. J was trimmed by 2 bases and V by 4 bases; bases with no gene match: 7. The CDR3 DNA reads as TGCGCCAGCAGCCCCGGACTAGCACAGTCCAAAAACATTCAGTACTTC. Its translation: CASSPGLAQSKNIQYF.

The J gene is TRBJ2-1, the V gene TRBV5-1, with D hard to call. Germline CDR1 SGHRS, CDR2 YFSETQ. Trimming took 0 bases from V and 0 from J, leaving 7 bases between them. CDR3 length equals 15 residues. DNA of the CDR3: TGCGCCAGCAGCTTGGCGAGGAGCTCCTACAATGAGCAGTTCTTC. This sequence encodes CASSLARSSYNEQFF.

Ten or more counts support this clone. The chain has TRBV5-1 and TRBJ2-3; perhaps TRBD1 as D (6 bases). The ends were cut back, 4 bases at V and 4 bases at J, with 16 bases in the middle. The germline CDR1 and CDR2 sequences are SGHRS and YFSETQ. The CDR3 contains 15 residues. CDR3 DNA sequence: TGCGCCAGCAGCCTTAGTGGGGGCGGGCCAGATACGCAGTATTTT. It yields the protein CASSLSGGGPDTQYF. The whole variable domain, remainder taken from reference TRBV5-1 and TRBJ2-3, is KAGVTQTPRYLIKTRGQQVTLSCSPISGHRSVSWYQQTPGQGLQFLFEYFSETQRNKGNFPGRFSGRQFSNSRSEMNVSTLELGDSALYLCASSLSGGGPDTQYFGPGTRLTVL.

This clone showed up many times. CDR3 DNA: TGTGCCAGCAGCTTAATGAGTGAAAAACTGTTTTTT. Its translation: CASSLMSEKLFF. The rearrangement joins TRBV7-9 to TRBJ1-4; D unclear. Germline V gene lookup returns CDR1 SEHNR and CDR2 FQNEAQ (reference sequence). V shed 2 bases and J shed 7 bases, with 5 bases lying between them. The CDR3 sequence is 12 residues long. The full variable domain, with the rest looked up from reference TRBV7-9 and TRBJ1-4, is DTGVSQNPRHKITKRGQNVTFRCDPISEHNRLYWYRQTLGQGPEFLTYFQNEAQLEKSRLLSDRFSAERPKGSFSTLEIQRTEQGDSAMYLCASSLMSEKLFFGSGTQLSVL.

This clone has a count of ten or more. V and J are TRBV5-1 and TRBJ2-1, with no clear D. The V end lost 0 bases, the J end lost 10 bases, and 14 bases lay between the germline ends. The CDR3 has 14 amino acids. CDR1 is SGHRS and CDR2 is YFSETQ in the germline V gene. The CDR3 sequence is CASSLGLPPGEQFF. The CDR3 nucleotides are TGCGCCAGCAGCTTGGGGCTGCCTCCCGGAGAGCAGTTCTTC.

This clone was detected many times. V usage is TRBV6-1 and J usage is TRBJ1-1, with D perhaps TRBD1 (5 bases). This CDR3 contains 14 residues. V gave up 1 base and J gave up 4 bases, with 10 bases separating them. CDR1 is MNHNS and CDR2 is SASEGT in the germline V gene. The CDR3 reads CASSEVFRGTEAFF. CDR3 sequence (DNA): TGTGCCAGCAGTGAAGTCTTTAGGGGCACTGAAGCTTTCTTT.

In its sample, this clone was seen many times. The gene calls are TRBV5-4 and TRBJ2-7; D gene ambiguous. Trimming removed 0 bases from V and 2 bases from J, with 9 bases in between. The CDR3 is 14 residues long. Germline V CDR1 and CDR2: SGHNT, YYREEE (reference sequence). CDR3 coding DNA: TGTGCCAGCAGCTTGGCCTACCCACCCTACGAGCAGTACTTC. Its translation: CASSLAYPPYEQYF.

This clone showed up many times. The chain joins TRBV7-3 to TRBJ2-7; D gene uncertain. Per germline, CDR1 SGHTA and CDR2 FQGTGA. V dropped 5 bases and J dropped 4 bases, with 18 bases sitting between them. This CDR3 is 15 amino acids long. In nucleotides, the CDR3 is TGTGCCAGCAGCCCAGGACGCGCCCTTTTGTACGAGCAGTACTTC. Protein product: CASSPGRALLYEQYF.

This clone has ten or more counts. The same CDR3 also results from other DNA sequences found in this sample. This rearrangement joins TRBV20-1 to TRBJ2-7, with 10 bases fitting TRBD1. V trimming: 4 bases; J trimming: 4 bases; junction bases outside the gene matches: 7. Germline lookup yields CDR1 DFQATT and CDR2 SNEGSKA (reference sequence). The CDR3 loop spans 14 amino acids. The CDR3 reads CSATSTGGSYEQYF. As DNA, the CDR3 is TGCAGTGCTACTTCGACAGGGGGCTCTTACGAGCAGTACTTC.

This clone was counted ten times or more. V usage is TRBV11-3 and J usage is TRBJ2-7, with D tentatively TRBD1 or TRBD2 (5 bases each). CDR3 length: 16 amino acids. Trimming shortened V by 2 bases and J by 1 base, and 15 bases separated the two germline ends. Per the germline V gene, CDR1 is SGHNT and CDR2 is YENEEA. In DNA, the CDR3 is TGTGCCAGCAGCTTAACGGGAAAGGGGATATCCTACGAGCAGTACTTC. The encoded protein is CASSLTGKGISYEQYF.

This clone was recorded many times. This chain links TRBV2 with TRBJ1-5, with D perhaps matching TRBD1 (6 bases). V was trimmed by 8 bases and J by 1 base, leaving 21 bases between them. CDR3 length equals 17 residues. The germline V gene has CDR1 SNHLY and CDR2 FYNNEI. The chain's CDR3 is CASSSGGSTGSNQPQHF. CDR3 nucleotide sequence: TGTGCCAGCTCCAGCGGGGGCTCCACCGGGAGCAATCAGCCCCAGCATTTT.

This clone was observed many times. The chain uses TRBV6-2 or TRBV6-3 and TRBJ2-3; TRBD2 aligns across 14 bases. Germline V gene lookup returns CDR1 MNHEY and CDR2 SVGEGT. Losses at the gene ends were 4 bases for V and 5 bases for J; bases not matched to a gene: 11. The CDR3 consists of 18 residues. The CDR3: CASSWTSGRPGGRDTQYF. CDR3 bases: TGTGCCAGCAGTTGGACTAGCGGGAGGCCGGGAGGAAGAGATACGCAGTATTTT.

The V gene is TRBV7-2, the J gene TRBJ2-1; D is undetermined. The CDR3 spans 12 residues. Germline V gene sequence: CDR1 SGHTA, CDR2 FQGNSA. Deletions cut 1 base from V and 10 bases from J, with 8 bases between. In nucleotides, the CDR3 is TGTGCCAGCAGCTTAGGGGCCGGCGAGCAGTTCTTC. Amino acid sequence: CASSLGAGEQFF.

This clone was counted ten times or more. The chain has TRBV7-2 and TRBJ2-2; no firm D call. Germline V CDR1 and CDR2: SGHTA, FQGNSA. V was trimmed by 2 bases and J by 3 bases, leaving 7 bases between them. This CDR3 region has 14 residues. CDR3 residues: CASSLTAYTGELFF. The CDR3 bases are TGTGCCAGCAGCTTAACAGCCTACACCGGGGAGCTGTTTTTT.

This clone was counted only a few times. V is TRBV7-3 and J is TRBJ2-1; D is perhaps TRBD2 (5 bases). V was pared by 1 base and J by 9 bases, with 37 bases between. The length of the CDR3 is 22 residues. From germline, CDR1 is SGHTA and CDR2 FQGTGA. The CDR3 bases are TGTGCCAGCAGCTTAAAAGCGCGTTGGCGCGGAAACACAAGGAGGATCCGAACTGAGCAGTTCTTC. Its translation: CASSLKARWRGNTRRIRTEQFF.

At least ten counts were recorded for this clone. The same CDR3 arises from other DNA sequences in this sample as well. The chain links TRBV20-1 to TRBJ1-5, with a tentative D call TRBD1 (5 bases). CDR1 is DFQATT, CDR2 SNEGSKA, per germline (reference sequence). V gave up 0 bases and J gave up 1 base, with 13 bases separating them. This CDR3 contains 16 residues. Here the CDR3 DNA reads TGCAGTGCTAGAGATCTTGGGGGATACAGCAATCAGCCCCAGCATTTT. This translates into CSARDLGGYSNQPQHF.

There are many counts of this clone. The genes are TRBV11-2 and TRBJ1-2; 12 nucleotides line up with TRBD1. CDR1 is SGHAT, CDR2 FQNNGV, per germline. Trimming removed 2 bases from V and 2 bases from J; junction bases left unmatched: 9. The CDR3 is 18 residues long. CDR3 sequence: CASSLRPTGTGGNYGYTF. DNA of the CDR3: TGTGCCAGCAGCTTAAGGCCCACCGGGACAGGGGGCAACTATGGCTACACCTTC.